The clone carrying this T cell receptor beta chain was seen once. Antigen: not known. These data originate in a study of T cell repertoires in cytomegalovirus infection. TCRdb analysed the reads with MiXCR anew, one entry per CDR3 protein. The sample yields some 800,000 distinct CDR3 sequences, less than 35% seen once. Sequenced here: cultured CD8+ T cells from PBMCs, sampled from culture after CMV antigen stimulation. The receptor comes from a human donor in good health (CMV status not recorded). Some clones in this sample may be carry-over from other donors' samples.

The DNA of the CDR3 is TGTGCCAGCAGCCGTCGAAAAGGAGGGGTTATAACTAATGAAAAACTGTTTTTT. Its translation: CASSRRKGGVITNEKLFF. The chain carries TRBV7-9 and TRBJ1-4; a weak D match, TRBD1 (5 bases). V gave up 5 bases and J gave up 1 base, with 20 bases separating them. Germline lookup yields CDR1 SEHNR and CDR2 FQNEAQ (reference sequence). CDR3 length: 18 residues.